This TCR beta chain comes out of a study of blood T cell repertoires in COVID-19. Study-level information: The origin of the acute and convalescent COVID-19 samples was the United States, Italy and Spain. The cDNA or gDNA used as material had been derived from T cells, B-cell-depleted T cells, or PBMCs.

Methods used by the authors: Reference gene primer amplification yielded estimated nucleated cell counts. TCRdb's table, derived via immunoSEQ multiplex PCR, lists solely in-frame clones and lacks some. V, J and clone size reflect that table, while D and trimming were determined from the DNA. The table records roughly 120,000 clones, roughly nine tenths of them present only once. V lost 2 bases and J lost 2, with 9 bases in between. The CDR3 has 15 amino acids. From germline, CDR1 is SGHNT and CDR2 YENEEA. This chain connects TRBV11-3 to TRBJ2-2, with a tentative D call TRBD1 (5 bases). The clonotype originates from a middle-aged man with active COVID-19. Specimen: peripheral blood. The CDR3 protein is CASSLWQGNTGELFF. CDR3 nucleotide sequence: TGTGCCAGCAGCTTATGGCAGGGTAACACCGGGGAGCTGTTTTTT.